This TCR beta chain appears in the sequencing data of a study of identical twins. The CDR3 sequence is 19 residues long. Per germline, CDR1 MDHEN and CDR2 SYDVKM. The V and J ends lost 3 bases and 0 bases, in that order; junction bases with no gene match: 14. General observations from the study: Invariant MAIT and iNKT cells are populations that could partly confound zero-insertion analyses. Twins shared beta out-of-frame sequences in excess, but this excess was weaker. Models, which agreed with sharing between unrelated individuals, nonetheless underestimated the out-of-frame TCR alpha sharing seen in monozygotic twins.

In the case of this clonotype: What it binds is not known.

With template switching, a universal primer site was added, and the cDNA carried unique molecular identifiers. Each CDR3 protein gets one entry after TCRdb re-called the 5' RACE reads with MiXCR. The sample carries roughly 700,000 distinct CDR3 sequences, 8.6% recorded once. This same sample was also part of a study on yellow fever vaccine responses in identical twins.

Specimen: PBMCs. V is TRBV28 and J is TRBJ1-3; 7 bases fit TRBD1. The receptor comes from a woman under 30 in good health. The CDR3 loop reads CASSFRRGDSQFSGNTIYF. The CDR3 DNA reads TGTGCCAGCAGTTTTCGGAGGGGGGACAGCCAATTCTCTGGAAACACCATATATTTT.